This TCR beta chain was obtained from a study of T cell responses to AZD1222 COVID-19 vaccine. J lost 3 bases, V lost 4 bases, and 10 bases had no gene match. Germline values: CDR1 SGHRS, CDR2 YFSETQ. The CDR3 loop spans 15 amino acids. The assay was immunoSEQ multiplex PCR, and TCRdb's table has in-frame clones only and misses some. The repertoire holds about 85,000 clones, with roughly 88% as singletons. The clonotype originates from an adult in good health. Sample: peripheral blood, taken on day 0 of AZD1222 vaccination. The J gene is TRBJ2-7, the V gene TRBV5-1, with TRBD2 matching 7 bases. As DNA, the CDR3 is TGCGCCAGCAGCCCGTCTAGCGGTATTATCTACGAGCAGTACTTC. Protein product: CASSPSSGIIYEQYF.